This paragraph covers one TCR beta chain sequence. This entry comes from a study of chemoradiotherapy in HPV16-positive cancers. Some clones are missing from TCRdb's copy, which holds only in-frame ones; the method was immunoSEQ multiplex PCR. Found here are about 15,000 clones, approximately 80% of them singletons; the top ten hold around 9.6%. Sample collection occurred from a patient who underwent chemoradiotherapy. The clonotype comes from a human donor with HPV-associated anogenital cancer.

The CDR3 here is CASSDSSLGGYTF. Written as DNA, the CDR3 is TGTGCCAGCAGTGACTCAAGTTTGGGTGGCTACACCTTC. V usage is TRBV6-4 and J usage is TRBJ1-2, with unresolved D. The CDR3 extends over 13 amino acids. The ends were cut back, 0 bases at V and 7 bases at J, with 9 bases in the middle. Germline CDR1 is MRHNA and CDR2 is SNTAGT.